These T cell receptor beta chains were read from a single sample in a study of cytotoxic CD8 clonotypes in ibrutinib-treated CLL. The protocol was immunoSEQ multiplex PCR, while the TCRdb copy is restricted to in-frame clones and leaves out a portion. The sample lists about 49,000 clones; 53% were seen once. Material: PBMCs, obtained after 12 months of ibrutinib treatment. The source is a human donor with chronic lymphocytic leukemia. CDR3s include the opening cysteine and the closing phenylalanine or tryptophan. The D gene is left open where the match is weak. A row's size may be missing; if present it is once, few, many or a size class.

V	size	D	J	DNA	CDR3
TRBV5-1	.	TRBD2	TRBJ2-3	TGCGCCAGCAGCTTGGCCGCGACTAGCGGGAGGTTCACAGATACGCAGTATTTT	CASSLAATSGRFTDTQYF
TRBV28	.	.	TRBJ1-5	TGTGCCAGCAGACCAAACAGTAATCAGCCCCAGCATTTT	CASRPNSNQPQHF
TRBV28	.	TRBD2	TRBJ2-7	TGTGCCAGCAGTTTGTTCGGGACTAGCGGGAGCTACGAGCAGTACTTC	CASSLFGTSGSYEQYF
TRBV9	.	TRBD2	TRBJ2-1	TGTGCCAGCAGCACAGCCTCTTCTAGCGGGAGATTTGAGCAGTTCTTC	CASSTASSSGRFEQFF
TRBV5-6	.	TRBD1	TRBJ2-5	TGTGCCAGCAGCTTGACAGGGGAAGAGACCCAGTACTTC	CASSLTGEETQYF
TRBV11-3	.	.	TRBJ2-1	TGTGCCAGCAGCTTAGACCCTTATGAGCAGTTCTTC	CASSLDPYEQFF
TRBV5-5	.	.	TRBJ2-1	TGTGCCAGCAGCTTGGGTTGGACAGATAACGAGTTCTTC	CASSLGWTDNEFF
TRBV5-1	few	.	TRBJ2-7	TGCGCCAGCAGCTTTGGGGGGGCGCTTACCTCCTACGAGCAGTACTTC	CASSFGGALTSYEQYF
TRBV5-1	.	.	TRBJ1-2	TGCGCCAGCAGCGATCCGGGACTATTGTTGGCGCACGGCTACACCTTC	CASSDPGLLLAHGYTF
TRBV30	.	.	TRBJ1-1	TGTGCCTGGAGTGGGGGGAGAGGAACTGAAGCTTTCTTT	CAWSGGRGTEAFF
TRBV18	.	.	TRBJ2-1	TGTGCCAGCTCACCATCTGGGGGCAATGAGCAGTTCTTC	CASSPSGGNEQFF